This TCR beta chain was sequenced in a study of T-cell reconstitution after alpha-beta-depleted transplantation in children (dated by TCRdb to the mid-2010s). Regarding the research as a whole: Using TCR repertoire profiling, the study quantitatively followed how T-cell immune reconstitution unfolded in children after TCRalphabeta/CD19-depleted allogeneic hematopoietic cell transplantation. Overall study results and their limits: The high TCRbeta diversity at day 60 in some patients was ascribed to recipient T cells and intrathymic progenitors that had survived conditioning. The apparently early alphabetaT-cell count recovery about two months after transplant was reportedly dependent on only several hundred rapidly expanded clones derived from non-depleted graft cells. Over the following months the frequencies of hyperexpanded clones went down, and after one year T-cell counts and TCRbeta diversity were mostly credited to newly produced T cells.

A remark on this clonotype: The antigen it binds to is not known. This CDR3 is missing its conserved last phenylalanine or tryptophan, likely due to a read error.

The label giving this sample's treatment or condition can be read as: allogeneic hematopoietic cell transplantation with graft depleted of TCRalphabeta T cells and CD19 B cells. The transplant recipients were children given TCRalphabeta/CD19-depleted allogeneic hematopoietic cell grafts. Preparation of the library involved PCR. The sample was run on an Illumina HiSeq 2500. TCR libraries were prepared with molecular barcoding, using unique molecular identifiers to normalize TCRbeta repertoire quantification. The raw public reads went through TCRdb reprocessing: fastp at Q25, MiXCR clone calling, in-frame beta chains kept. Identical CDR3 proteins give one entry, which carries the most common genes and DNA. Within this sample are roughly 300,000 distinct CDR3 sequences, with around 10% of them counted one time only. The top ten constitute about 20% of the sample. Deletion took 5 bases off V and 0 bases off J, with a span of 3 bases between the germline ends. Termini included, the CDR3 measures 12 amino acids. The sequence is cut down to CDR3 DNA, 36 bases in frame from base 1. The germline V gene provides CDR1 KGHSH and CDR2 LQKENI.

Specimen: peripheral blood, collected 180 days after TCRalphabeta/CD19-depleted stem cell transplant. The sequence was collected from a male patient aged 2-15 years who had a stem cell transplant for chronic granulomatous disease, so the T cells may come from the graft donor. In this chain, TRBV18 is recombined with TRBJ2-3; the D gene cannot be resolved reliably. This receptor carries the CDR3 CASSASTDTQYS. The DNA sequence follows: TGTGCCAGCTCAGCTAGCACAGATACGCAGTATTCT.